This T cell receptor (beta chain) was captured by sequencing in a study of regulatory T cells in long-lasting Graves disease. Study results and caveats: Favoring TRBV28, TRBJ1-2 and TRBJ2-5 was a feature seen in persistent disease. Newly diagnosed Graves' patients exceeded persistent ones in TCR diversity.

This clonotype turned up a few times. Its matching antigen is unknown. Sample time point: persistent/refractory GD, antithyroid drugs over 5 years with positive TRAb. Extracted RNA from PBMCs served as the source of the TCR library. Peripheral blood, Nine milliliters per patient, was collected in EDTA tubes. Per the germline V gene, CDR1 is LNHDA and CDR2 is SQIVND (reference sequence). CDR3 size: 15 residues. Unmatched junction bases numbered 15, after V lost 9 bases and J lost 6 bases. TCR beta libraries were built with iRepertoire HTBI primers and Arm-PCR of CDR3 regions. TCRdb passed the multiplex PCR reads through MiXCR, listing each CDR3 protein once. The sample records 400,000 to 600,000 distinct CDR3 sequences, 20% to 25% being singletons.

The chain recombines TRBV19 with TRBJ1-2, with 8 bases fitting TRBD1. The source is a female donor with Graves disease. The sequenced sample was peripheral blood mononuclear cells (PBMCs), obtained when the disease was refractory, from a patient treated with antithyroid drugs. The CDR3 DNA is TGTGCCAGCACGGTAGGACAGGGCTATTTGGATGGCTACACCTTC. It is translated as CASTVGQGYLDGYTF.